The text below deals with one T cell receptor beta chain. Its specificity is not known. The data are from a study of T cell responses to AZD1222 COVID-19 vaccine. Study in general: Both about-4-week and about-12-week second-dose recipients were combined.

The table came from immunoSEQ multiplex PCR; TCRdb's copy has only in-frame clones and leaves some out. The sample includes over 150,000 clones, over 75% seen only once; the top ten take around 1.5%. Whole-study results and caveats: The peak T cell response came first, and repertoires were sampled only after it.

This CDR3 has 15 residues. J gave up 4 bases and V 7 bases, and 9 bases lay outside the gene matches. Germline lookup yields CDR1 MDHEN and CDR2 SYDVKM. Specimen: peripheral blood, collected on day 0 of AZD1222 vaccination. The receptor's source is an adult in good health. The genes are TRBV28 and TRBJ1-2, with 10 bases aligning to TRBD1. CDR3 DNA sequence: TGTGCCAGCAATGATGACAGGGGGCGAGCCTATGGCTACACCTTC. Protein: CASNDDRGRAYGYTF.